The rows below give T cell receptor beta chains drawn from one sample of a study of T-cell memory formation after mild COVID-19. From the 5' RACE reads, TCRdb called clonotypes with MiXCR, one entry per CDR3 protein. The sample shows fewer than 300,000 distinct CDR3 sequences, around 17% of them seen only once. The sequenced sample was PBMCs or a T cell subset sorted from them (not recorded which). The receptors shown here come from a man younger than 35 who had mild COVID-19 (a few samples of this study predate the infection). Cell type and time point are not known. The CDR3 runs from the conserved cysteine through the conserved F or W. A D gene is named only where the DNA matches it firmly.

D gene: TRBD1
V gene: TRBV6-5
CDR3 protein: CDSRGGFGTEAFF

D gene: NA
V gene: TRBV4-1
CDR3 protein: CASSQVVGKAAYEQYF

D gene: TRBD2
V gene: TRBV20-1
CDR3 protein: CSARSGTSGVNNEQFF

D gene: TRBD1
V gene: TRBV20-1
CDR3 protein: CSAGDSRGSPLHF

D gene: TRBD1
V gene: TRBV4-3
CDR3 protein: CASSQDTDRDEQYF

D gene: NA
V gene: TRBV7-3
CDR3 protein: CASSLDYQETQYF

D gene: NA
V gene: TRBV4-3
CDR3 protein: CASSQTTPYSYNEQFF

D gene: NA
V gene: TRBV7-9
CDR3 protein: CASSLGDGETQYF

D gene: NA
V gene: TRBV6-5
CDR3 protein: CASSYSIPNTGELFF

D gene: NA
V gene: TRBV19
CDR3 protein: CASSLLGRYLDTQYF

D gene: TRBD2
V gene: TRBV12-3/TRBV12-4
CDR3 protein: CASSRGLAGRTDTQYF

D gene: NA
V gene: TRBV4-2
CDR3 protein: CASSHKSREETQYF

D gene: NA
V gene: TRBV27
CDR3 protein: CATTRGSANSPLHF